The 19 T cell receptor beta chains in this list originate from one sample, sequenced in a study of blood T cell repertoires in COVID-19. Clones were read by immunoSEQ multiplex PCR, and TCRdb kept only the in-frame ones, dropping some. This repertoire shows over 350,000 clones, around 89% found once; its top ten account for around 4.5%. Sequencing was done on a sample of peripheral blood. These receptors were taken from a woman in her 30s with acute or convalescent COVID-19.

V gene TRBV2 combines with J gene TRBJ2-7, with 11 bases identical to TRBD2. The CDR3 covers 15 residues. Germline-derived CDR1 and CDR2 are SNHLY and FYNNEI. Trimming at V came to 5 bases and at J to 2 bases, leaving 5 bases not matched to a gene. The chain's CDR3 is CASSLAGGGTYEQYF. CDR3 sequence (DNA): TGTGCCAGCAGTCTAGCGGGGGGTGGGACCTACGAGCAGTACTTC.

The CDR3 DNA sequence: TGTGCCACCAGCAGACAGACCGGACAGGCCGGGGAGCTGTTTTTT. Translating it yields CATSRQTGQAGELFF. V is TRBV15 and J is TRBJ2-2; 7 nucleotides match TRBD1. V lost 2 bases to trimming and J lost 6 bases; unmatched junction nucleotides: 6. Germline lookup yields CDR1 LNHNV and CDR2 YYDKDF (reference sequence). The CDR3 is 15 residues long.

A few counts support this clone. This sequence joins TRBV19 and TRBJ1-1; D not certain. Trimming took off 8 bases at V and 6 bases at J, with 10 bases between the two ends. The CDR3 is 11 residues long. CDR1 and CDR2 (germline): LNHDA, SQIVND (reference sequence). The CDR3, as DNA: TGTGCCAGTTATCTGGGAGCTGAAGCTTTCTTT. It codes for CASYLGAEAFF.

CDR3 in amino acids: CASSLGHYGYTF. DNA for the CDR3: TGTGCCAGCAGCTTGGGGCACTATGGCTACACCTTC. The chain has TRBV5-6 and TRBJ1-2; D is undetermined. V was shortened by 0 bases and J by 3 bases, with 3 bases between the two germline ends. The CDR3 is made up of 12 amino acids. Germline values: CDR1 SGHDT, CDR2 YYEEEE.

As DNA, the CDR3 is TGTGCCAGTAGTGAGAGGAACACTGAAGCTTTCTTT. This codes for CASSERNTEAFF. The V and J genes are TRBV19 and TRBJ1-1, with D hard to call. This CDR3 region has 12 residues. CDR1 is LNHDA and CDR2 is SQIVND in the germline V gene (reference sequence). Trimming removed 5 bases from V and 1 base from J, with 5 bases in between. The full variable domain, with the rest looked up from reference TRBV19 and TRBJ1-1, is DGGITQSPKYLFRKEGQNVTLSCEQNLNHDAMYWYRQDPGQGLRLIYYSQIVNDFQKGDIAEGYSVSREKKESFPLTVTSAQKNPTAFYLCASSERNTEAFFGQGTRLTVV.

V usage is TRBV7-2 and J usage is TRBJ1-2; 8 bases fit TRBD1. This CDR3 contains 15 residues. The V segment lost 4 bases and the J segment 5 bases; nucleotides outside the gene matches: 9. Germline V gene lookup returns CDR1 SGHTA and CDR2 FQGNSA. CDR3 nucleotide sequence: TGTGCCAGCAGCTCAACTCGGACAGGGATATATGGCTACACCTTC. It translates to CASSSTRTGIYGYTF. Based on the CDR3 plus reference TRBV7-2 and TRBJ1-2, the full variable domain is GAGVSQSPSNKVTEKGKDVELRCDPISGHTALYWYRQSLGQGLEFLIYFQGNSAPDKSGLPSDRFSAERTGGSVSTLTIQRTQQEDSAVYLCASSSTRTGIYGYTFGSGTRLTVV.

The chain couples TRBV5-5 to TRBJ2-2, with D possibly TRBD1 on 6 matching bases. The length of the CDR3 is 16 residues. The V gene lost 3 bases and the J gene lost 5 bases, with 17 bases spanning the gap. Germline-derived CDR1 and CDR2 are SGHKS and YYEKEE (reference sequence). CDR3 residues: CASSSRQVLRTGELFF. The CDR3 DNA follows: TGTGCCAGCAGCTCCAGACAGGTTCTCCGGACCGGGGAGCTGTTTTTT.

V gene TRBV11-2 combines with J gene TRBJ2-1; 11 bases agree with TRBD2. J was trimmed by 5 bases and V by 5 bases; bases with no gene match: 5. CDR1 is SGHAT and CDR2 is FQNNGV in the germline V gene. This CDR3 contains 15 residues. This CDR3 is CASSPSGGTDNEQFF. CDR3 DNA sequence: TGTGCCAGCAGCCCTAGCGGGGGGACAGACAATGAGCAGTTCTTC.

The rearrangement links TRBV7-2 to TRBJ1-1; the match to TRBD1 covers 8 bases. This CDR3 has 14 residues. Germline values: CDR1 SGHTA, CDR2 FQGNSA. Trimming at V came to 4 bases and at J to 4 bases, leaving 5 bases not matched to a gene. DNA of the CDR3: TGTGCCAGCAGCTCCAGGGGGCTCGGCACTGAAGCTTTCTTT. This gives the protein CASSSRGLGTEAFF.

The chain uses TRBV7-8 and TRBJ1-3; TRBD1 aligns across 11 bases. Germline V CDR1 and CDR2: SGHVS, FQNEAQ. Trimming took 5 bases from V and 0 from J; bases not matched to a gene: 12. This CDR3 has 19 amino acids. The CDR3 DNA is TGTGCCAGCAGCGAGCAACACCGGGACAGGGGGTACTCTGGAAACACCATATATTTT. The encoded protein is CASSEQHRDRGYSGNTIYF.

J is TRBJ1-2 and V is TRBV7-9; D is undetermined. Germline CDR1 reads SEHNR; CDR2 reads FQNEAQ (reference sequence). The CDR3 is 12 residues long. Deletions cut 3 bases from V and 7 bases from J, with 9 bases between. The CDR3 DNA sequence: TGTGCCAGCAGCTTTGTTCAGTCTGGCTACACCTTC. It encodes CASSFVQSGYTF.

The CDR3 loop reads CASSFGSGADNEQFF. In nucleotides, the CDR3 is TGTGCCAGCAGCTTTGGGAGCGGGGCAGACAATGAGCAGTTCTTC. The genes are TRBV7-9 and TRBJ2-1; 7 bases match TRBD2. The trim removed 3 bases at V and 5 bases at J, leaving 7 bases unmatched. The CDR3 totals 15 residues. CDR1 SEHNR and CDR2 FQNEAQ come from the germline V gene (reference sequence).

The chain links TRBV28 to TRBJ2-3; 7 bases fit TRBD1. The CDR3 totals 17 residues. Germline loops: CDR1 MDHEN, CDR2 SYDVKM. The V and J ends lost 6 bases and 0 bases, in that order; junction bases with no gene match: 12. The CDR3 here is CASSMNRGQISTDTQYF. In DNA form, the CDR3 reads TGTGCCAGCAGCATGAACCGGGGACAGATTAGCACAGATACGCAGTATTTT.

The rearrangement joins TRBV19 to TRBJ1-4; 7 bases align to TRBD1. V lost 4 bases and J lost 4; bases outside the gene matches: 3. Germline CDR1 reads LNHDA; CDR2 reads SQIVND (reference sequence). The CDR3 consists of 14 residues. The CDR3 is CASSNWTGNEKLFF. CDR3 coding DNA: TGTGCCAGTAGTAACTGGACAGGTAATGAAAAACTGTTTTTT.

J is TRBJ2-7 and V is TRBV7-6; TRBD2 is a possible D gene (7 bases). Germline-derived CDR1 and CDR2 are SGHVS and FNYEAQ. The CDR3 is 11 amino acids. Trimming took off 4 bases at V and 9 bases at J, with 10 bases between the two ends. The CDR3 DNA follows: TGTGCCAGCAGCTCCCGGGGGGCGCAGTACTTC. Its protein product is CASSSRGAQYF.

This clone was counted once. The rearrangement links TRBV27 to TRBJ1-1; no reliable D call. This CDR3 contains 14 residues. V shed 0 bases and J shed 4 bases, with 9 bases lying between them. CDR1 MNHEY and CDR2 SMNVEV come from the germline V gene (reference sequence). The CDR3 DNA reads as TGTGCCAGCAGTTTATCTCTAGCAGGCACTGAAGCTTTCTTT. As protein: CASSLSLAGTEAFF.

The chain recombines TRBV19 with TRBJ1-1; 9 bases align to TRBD1. The CDR3 has 15 residues. The ends lost 4 bases at V and 7 bases at J; junction bases unmatched: 10. The germline CDR1 and CDR2 sequences are LNHDA and SQIVND (reference sequence). In nucleotides, the CDR3 is TGTGCCAGTAGTAACAGGGGGCTCCCGGCTGGTGAAGCTTTCTTT. This translates into CASSNRGLPAGEAFF.

Concerning this clone itself: Other DNA sequences from this sample encode an identical CDR3 as well. The V gene is TRBV4-1, the J gene TRBJ2-7; D might be TRBD2 (5 bases). Germline loops: CDR1 MGHRA, CDR2 YSYEKL. The V gene lost 1 base and the J gene lost 2 bases, with 12 bases spanning the gap. The CDR3 extends over 15 amino acids. The CDR3 bases are TGCGCCAGCAGCCAAGCGGAGGTGGGCCCCTACGAGCAGTACTTC. As protein: CASSQAEVGPYEQYF.

The chain joins TRBV9 to TRBJ2-5; D is uncertain. V was clipped by 0 bases and J by 2 bases, with 8 bases between them. Germline V CDR1 and CDR2: SGDLS, YYNGEE. This CDR3 comprises 14 residues. In DNA, the CDR3 is TGTGCCAGCAGCGTAGGCCAGACACAAGAGACCCAGTACTTC. The encoded protein is CASSVGQTQETQYF.